This passage covers 13 T cell receptor beta chains from one sample sequenced in a study of post-analysis software for immune sequencing data (dated by TCRdb to about 2015). No antigen has been identified for these receptors. Overall study outcomes, separate from this receptor: Roughly 5 TRBV segments, including TRBV5-6, TRBV5-1 and TRBV20-1, were significantly more frequent in patients than controls.

Library construction relied on PCR. Sequenced on an Illumina HiSeq 2500. To reduce PCR and sequencing biases, unique molecular identifiers were built into the TCR beta cDNA libraries. TCRdb itself trimmed the public reads at Q25 with fastp, ran MiXCR and retained productive beta chains. Identical CDR3 protein sequences are pooled into one entry, listed with their most common genes and DNA. This sample gives around 440,000 distinct CDR3 sequences in total; roughly 45% of them show up just once. The ten largest clones take up 12% of the sample. Input material: blood. These receptors were obtained from a girl aged 10 to 17 with multiple sclerosis.

The CDR3 sequence: CASSPRGQGIPYGYTF. The CDR3 DNA is TGTGCCAGCAGCCCAAGGGGACAGGGGATCCCCTATGGCTACACCTTC. This chain links TRBV9 with TRBJ1-2, with 10 nucleotides matching TRBD1. Germline V CDR1 and CDR2: SGDLS, YYNGEE. The V segment lost 4 bases and the J segment 4 bases; nucleotides outside the gene matches: 10. CDR3 size: 16 residues.

This chain joins TRBV12-3 or TRBV12-4 and TRBJ1-5; D gene ambiguous. Trimming left V 8 bases short and J 3 bases short, with 11 bases between. This CDR3 is built from 13 residues. The CDR3 sequence: CASVREDNQPQHF. CDR3 sequence (DNA): TGTGCCAGCGTTAGGGAGGACAATCAGCCCCAGCATTTT.

The table lists this clonotype with a few counts. The V gene is TRBV5-1, the J gene TRBJ1-6, with TRBD1 identical over 10 bases. J lost 9 bases, V lost 2 bases, and 2 bases had no gene match. The CDR3 extends over 14 amino acids. Germline lookup yields CDR1 SGHRS and CDR2 YFSETQ. The CDR3 nucleotides are TGCGCCAGCAGCTTCGGGACAGGGGTTTCACCCCTCCACTTT. Residues: CASSFGTGVSPLHF. The entire variable domain, with the rest obtained from reference TRBV5-1 and TRBJ1-6, is as follows: KAGVTQTPRYLIKTRGQQVTLSCSPISGHRSVSWYQQTPGQGLQFLFEYFSETQRNKGNFPGRFSGRQFSNSRSEMNVSTLELGDSALYLCASSFGTGVSPLHFGNGTRLTVT.

The J gene is TRBJ2-7, the V gene TRBV5-1; 9 positions match TRBD1. This CDR3 comprises 16 residues. Germline V CDR1 and CDR2: SGHRS, YFSETQ. Trimming removed 5 bases from V and 6 bases from J; junction bases left unmatched: 15. CDR3 loop: CASRPTNTGGTGEQYF. CDR3 nucleotide sequence: TGCGCCAGCAGACCAACCAACACAGGGGGCACTGGCGAGCAGTACTTC. Complete variable domain (other parts from reference TRBV5-1 and TRBJ2-7): KAGVTQTPRYLIKTRGQQVTLSCSPISGHRSVSWYQQTPGQGLQFLFEYFSETQRNKGNFPGRFSGRQFSNSRSEMNVSTLELGDSALYLCASRPTNTGGTGEQYFGPGTRLTVT.

The genes are TRBV19 and TRBJ2-1; 8 bases fit TRBD2. Trimming cost V 6 bases and J 7 bases; bases outside gene matches: 11. The CDR3 has 15 amino acids. Germline V lookup: CDR1 LNHDA, CDR2 SQIVND (reference sequence). The CDR3 coding sequence is TGTGCCAGTAGAGTCCGGGAGGGCCTTGGGAATGAGCAGTTCTTC. Encoded protein: CASRVREGLGNEQFF.

J is TRBJ2-1 and V is TRBV4-1; 8 nucleotides align to TRBD1. The junction had 11 bases not matched to a gene; V was cut back by 2 bases and J by 8 bases. CDR1 MGHRA and CDR2 YSYEKL come from the germline V gene. The CDR3 runs 16 residues. In DNA form, the CDR3 reads TGCGCCAGCAGCCAACATCCTTCGACAGGGGACGATGAGCAGTTCTTC. This translates into CASSQHPSTGDDEQFF.

The chain employs TRBV4-1 and TRBJ1-2; TRBD1 might be the D (6 bases). Germline-derived CDR1 and CDR2 are MGHRA and YSYEKL. V lost 3 bases and J 4 bases, leaving 15 bases between the germline ends. The CDR3 totals 15 residues. The CDR3 loop is CASSQPGGPLYGYTF. Here the CDR3 DNA reads TGCGCCAGCAGCCAGCCGGGGGGCCCTCTCTATGGCTACACCTTC.

The chain has TRBV7-2 and TRBJ2-1, with a tentative D call TRBD2 (5 bases). Trimming left V 1 base short and J 6 bases short, with 13 bases between. This CDR3 has 15 residues. CDR1 is SGHTA and CDR2 is FQGNSA in the germline V gene. In DNA, the CDR3 is TGTGCCAGCAGCTTAGAAACTAGAGGAATCAATGAGCAGTTCTTC. Amino acid sequence: CASSLETRGINEQFF.

The chain recombines TRBV10-1 with TRBJ2-7, with D tentatively TRBD1 (6 bases). The CDR3 is made up of 13 amino acids. CDR1 and CDR2 (germline): WNHNN, SYGVQD (reference sequence). Trimming cost V 4 bases and J 5 bases, with 12 bases left between them. CDR3: CASSVSGAHEQYF. CDR3 nucleotide sequence: TGCGCCAGCAGTGTATCAGGGGCCCACGAGCAGTACTTC.

This clonotype was observed a handful of times. This chain joins TRBV29-1 and TRBJ2-5, with D possibly matching TRBD2 (6 bases). In germline, CDR1 is SQVTM, CDR2 ANQGSEA. The CDR3 sequence is 14 residues long. Deletions cut 4 bases from V and 1 base from J, with 13 bases between. In nucleotides, the CDR3 is TGCAGCGTTGCCCTACTAGCTCCCCAAGAGACCCAGTACTTC. Residues: CSVALLAPQETQYF.

This clonotype was recorded once. The conserved closing phenylalanine or tryptophan is absent in this CDR3, likely reflecting a read error. This rearrangement joins TRBV6-5 to TRBJ2-5; 10 positions agree with TRBD2. Losses at the gene ends were 2 bases for V and 5 bases for J; bases not matched to a gene: 5. Germline loops: CDR1 MNHEY, CDR2 SVGAGI. The CDR3 is made up of 15 amino acids. CDR3 region: CASSYATSGLETQYL. The CDR3 bases are TGTGCCAGCAGTTACGCGACTAGCGGGTTGGAGACCCAGTACCTC.

The chain couples TRBV12-3 or TRBV12-4 to TRBJ1-1; possibly TRBD1 for D (6 bases). The CDR3 covers 13 residues. The V end lost 8 bases, the J end lost 1 base, and 11 bases lay between the germline ends. The CDR3 sequence: CASGRTANTEAFF. CDR3 nucleotide sequence: TGTGCCAGCGGCAGGACAGCGAACACTGAAGCTTTCTTT.

The chain employs TRBV6-6 and TRBJ2-6; D is uncertain. Looked up from germline, CDR1 is MNHNY and CDR2 is SVGAGI (reference sequence). The V end lost 0 bases, the J end lost 0 bases, and 3 bases lay between the germline ends. The CDR3 runs 15 residues. The chain's CDR3 is CASSYSGSGANVLTF. CDR3 bases: TGTGCCAGCAGTTACTCGGGCTCTGGGGCCAACGTCCTGACTTTC.